This TCR beta chain was sequenced for a study of T cell responses to AZD1222 COVID-19 vaccine. The protocol was immunoSEQ multiplex PCR, while the TCRdb copy is restricted to in-frame clones and leaves out a portion. The table shows around 30,000 clones, with approximately 91% occurring only once. CDR1 SGHDN and CDR2 FVKESK come from the germline V gene. Trimming left V 4 bases short and J 4 bases short, with 14 bases between. There are 14 residues in the CDR3. The chain uses TRBV14 and TRBJ2-7; D possibly matches TRBD1 or TRBD2 (5 bases each). This TCR derives from an adult in good health. This material consisted of peripheral blood, taken on day 0 of AZD1222 vaccination. CDR3 loop: CASSLGEGPYEQYF. CDR3 bases: TGTGCCAGCAGCCTGGGCGAGGGGCCTTACGAGCAGTACTTC.